These T cell receptor beta chains were read from a single sample in a study of control samples from healthy donors and cancer patients. TCRdb's table, derived via immunoSEQ multiplex PCR, lists solely in-frame clones and lacks some. The profile shows 160,000 or so clones, 90% to 95% of them singletons. Sequences were obtained from blood. The receptors here all came from a woman aged 40-49 years in good health. Each CDR3 is given with its conserved first and last residue. D genes are given only for firm matches. Some rows have no size entry. The others give once, few or many, or a class for an expanded clone.

>once|-|TRBJ1-1|TRBV7-2
CASSLRGSLSGGAFF
TGTGCCAGCAGCTTACGGGGCAGTTTATCGGGAGGGGCTTTCTTT
>-|-|TRBJ2-6|TRBV5-1
CASSLAGSGANVLTF
TGCGCCAGCAGCTTGGCCGGATCTGGGGCCAACGTCCTGACTTTC
>-|TRBD1|TRBJ1-2|TRBV6-2/TRBV6-3
CASSQQGIGGYTF
TGTGCCAGCAGTCAACAGGGGATCGGTGGCTACACCTTC
>-|TRBD1|TRBJ1-4|TRBV5-1
CASSLAGGQGEKLFF
TGCGCCAGCAGCTTGGCAGGCGGACAGGGCGAAAAACTGTTTTTT
>-|TRBD1|TRBJ2-7|TRBV18
CASSPRTGGSYEQYF
TGTGCCAGCTCACCCCGGACAGGGGGCTCCTACGAGCAGTACTTC
>-|-|TRBJ1-1|TRBV18
CASSPTPTAPEAFF
TGTGCCAGCTCACCAACCCCGACAGCTCCTGAAGCTTTCTTT
>-|-|TRBJ1-2|TRBV4-3
CASSQELETFYGYTF
TGCGCCAGCAGCCAAGAATTAGAGACCTTCTATGGCTACACCTTC
>-|-|TRBJ2-7|TRBV6-5
CASSLGGGAHEQYF
TGTGCCAGCAGTTTAGGAGGGGGCGCACACGAGCAGTACTTC
>few|-|TRBJ2-1|TRBV5-1
CASSRGVNNEQFF
TGCGCCAGCAGCAGGGGGGTCAACAATGAGCAGTTCTTC
>-|-|TRBJ1-6|TRBV15
CATSSLGNSPLHF
TGCGCCACCAGCAGTCTCGGGAATTCACCCCTCCACTTT
>once|-|TRBJ2-2|TRBV9
CASSVGDTGELFF
TGTGCCAGCAGCGTAGGGGACACCGGGGAGCTGTTTTTT
>-|-|TRBJ1-1|TRBV7-2
CASSLDRMNTEAFF
TGTGCCAGCAGCTTAGACAGAATGAACACTGAAGCTTTCTTT
>-|-|TRBJ2-5|TRBV4-3
CASSPKPGGFKTQYF
TGCGCCAGCAGCCCGAAACCGGGGGGCTTCAAGACCCAGTACTTC
>-|-|TRBJ1-2|TRBV19
CATQTLPFYGYTF
TGTGCCACCCAGACTCTCCCATTCTATGGCTACACCTTC
>-|-|TRBJ1-4|TRBV19
CASSTPMLEKLFF
TGTGCCAGTAGTACACCGATGTTGGAGAAACTGTTTTTT
>-|-|TRBJ2-3|TRBV7-2
CASSLAGAAWSTDTQYF
TGTGCCAGCAGCTTAGCGGGGGCGGCATGGAGCACAGATACGCAGTATTTT
>-|-|TRBJ1-1|TRBV7-3
CASSPGGGEGRTEAFF
TGTGCCAGCAGCCCCGGGGGAGGGGAGGGCCGCACTGAAGCTTTCTTT
>-|-|TRBJ2-7|TRBV12-5
CASGLATGEVYEQYF
TGTGCTAGTGGTTTGGCCACGGGGGAGGTCTACGAGCAGTACTTC
>-|-|TRBJ1-4|TRBV6-6
CASSSGPVEKLFF
TGTGCCAGCAGTTCCGGTCCTGTAGAAAAACTGTTTTTT
>-|-|TRBJ1-2|TRBV3-1/TRBV3-2
CASSRALTGYTF
TGTGCCAGCAGCCGAGCCCTGACTGGCTACACCTTC
>once|-|TRBJ1-2|TRBV10-3
CAISAGGAGGYTF
TGTGCCATCAGTGCTGGGGGGGCCGGCGGCTACACCTTC
>once|-|TRBJ1-1|TRBV7-8
CASSPQLQGNTEAFF
TGTGCCAGCAGCCCACAACTTCAGGGGAACACTGAAGCTTTCTTT
>-|-|TRBJ2-3|TRBV5-1
CASSFLGGDSSTDTQYF
TGCGCCAGCAGCTTTTTAGGGGGGGACTCCAGCACAGATACGCAGTATTTT
>-|-|TRBJ1-4|TRBV18
CASSPRGTTNEKLFF
TGTGCCAGCTCACCACGAGGCACAACTAATGAAAAACTGTTTTTT
>-|-|TRBJ1-4|TRBV4-2
CASSQDALATNEKLFF
TGTGCCAGCAGCCAAGACGCCCTCGCAACTAATGAAAAACTGTTTTTT
>-|-|TRBJ1-5|TRBV10-3
CAIKSRTDEPQHF
TGTGCCATCAAAAGCCGGACCGATGAGCCCCAGCATTTT
>-|-|TRBJ1-2|TRBV3-1/TRBV3-2
CASSQVSGAGYTF
TGTGCCAGCAGCCAAGTTTCAGGGGCTGGCTACACCTTC
>-|TRBD1|TRBJ1-1|TRBV27
CASSLSGTGGAWDTEAFF
TGTGCCAGCAGCCTATCCGGGACAGGGGGGGCCTGGGACACTGAAGCTTTCTTT
>-|TRBD1|TRBJ1-5|TRBV5-5
CASSPGQGGQPQHF
TGTGCCAGCAGTCCAGGACAGGGGGGTCAGCCCCAGCATTTT
>-|-|TRBJ1-2|TRBV6-5
CASSKDGPNYGYTF
TGTGCCAGCAGTAAGGACGGCCCTAACTATGGCTACACCTTC
>-|-|TRBJ1-2|TRBV20-1
CSARPNYGYTF
TGCAGTGCTAGGCCAAACTATGGCTACACCTTC
>-|-|TRBJ1-2|TRBV7-3
CASSLRNEGEGYTF
TGTGCCAGCAGCTTAAGAAACGAGGGGGAGGGCTACACCTTC
>-|TRBD2|TRBJ2-5|TRBV7-3
CASSFYGGEETQYF
TGTGCCAGCAGCTTTTACGGGGGGGAAGAGACCCAGTACTTC
>-|TRBD1|TRBJ1-2|TRBV27
CASSISGTGGLYGYTF
TGTGCCAGCAGTATCTCCGGGACAGGGGGCCTCTATGGCTACACCTTC
>-|-|TRBJ1-5|TRBV4-1
CASSQDPVSNQPQHF
TGCGCCAGCAGCCAAGATCCCGTTAGCAATCAGCCCCAGCATTTT
>-|-|TRBJ1-6|TRBV27
CASSTAGVGTYNSPLHF
TGTGCCAGCAGTACCGCGGGGGTGGGGACTTATAATTCACCCCTCCACTTT
>-|-|TRBJ1-2|TRBV4-1
CASSQDPGTDYGYTF
TGCGCCAGCAGCCAAGATCCGGGTACGGACTATGGCTACACCTTC
>-|-|TRBJ1-3|TRBV18
CASSPDRQGWSGNTIYF
TGTGCCAGCTCACCCGATCGGCAGGGGTGGTCTGGAAACACCATATATTTT
>-|TRBD1|TRBJ2-7|TRBV9
CASSQGGQAYEQYF
TGTGCCAGCAGCCAGGGGGGACAGGCCTACGAGCAGTACTTC
>-|-|TRBJ1-1|TRBV5-1
CASRASPGRTEAFF
TGCGCCAGCAGAGCTTCCCCAGGGAGGACTGAAGCTTTCTTT
>-|-|TRBJ1-4|TRBV4-3
CASSQDMRGGEKLFF
TGCGCCAGCAGCCAAGATATGCGGGGCGGCGAAAAACTGTTTTTT
>-|TRBD2|TRBJ2-3|TRBV7-2
CASRPGLAGVGDTQYF
TGTGCCAGCAGGCCGGGACTAGCGGGGGTGGGGGATACGCAGTATTTT
>-|TRBD1|TRBJ1-1|TRBV18
CASSMTQGTGFTEAFF
TGTGCCAGCTCAATGACACAAGGGACAGGGTTCACTGAAGCTTTCTTT
>-|-|TRBJ2-5|TRBV25-1
CASSEAGGTQYF
TGTGCCAGCAGTGAAGCAGGCGGGACCCAGTACTTC
>-|TRBD1|TRBJ2-2|TRBV11-3
CASSPGTGGFAGELFF
TGTGCCAGCAGCCCCGGGACAGGGGGCTTCGCCGGGGAGCTGTTTTTT
>-|-|TRBJ1-1|TRBV11-2
CASSVGVLQGTEAFF
TGTGCCAGCAGCGTCGGCGTATTACAGGGTACTGAAGCTTTCTTT
>-|-|TRBJ1-1|TRBV19
CASSLQGKAFF
TGTGCCAGTAGCCTTCAGGGGAAAGCTTTCTTT
>-|TRBD1|TRBJ1-3|TRBV28
CASSFGDREGNTIYF
TGTGCCAGCAGTTTCGGGGACAGGGAAGGAAACACCATATATTTT
>-|-|TRBJ1-1|TRBV30
CAWKGWTEAFF
TGTGCCTGGAAGGGGTGGACTGAAGCTTTCTTT
>-|-|TRBJ2-2|TRBV4-1
CASSHPIDRPHTGELFF
TGCGCCAGCAGCCACCCCATAGACAGGCCACACACCGGGGAGCTGTTTTTT
>-|-|TRBJ1-2|TRBV30
CAWSVFAGNYGYTF
TGTGCCTGGAGTGTATTTGCTGGTAACTATGGCTACACCTTC
>-|TRBD1|TRBJ1-5|TRBV19
CATRDRGRYGNQPQHF
TGTGCCACTAGGGACAGGGGGCGTTACGGCAATCAGCCCCAGCATTTT